Following are 4 T cell receptor beta chains from one sample sequenced in a study of T cell responses to AZD1222 COVID-19 vaccine. Clones were sequenced by immunoSEQ multiplex PCR, and TCRdb holds only the in-frame ones, with some missing. The data hold 100,000 to 120,000 clones, with roughly 92% observed a single time. The sequencing here drew on peripheral blood, taken 28 days after the second AZD1222 dose. Receptors were obtained from an adult who received the AZD1222 COVID-19 vaccine.

The chain is built from TRBV19 and TRBJ2-3, with a tentative D call TRBD2 (5 bases). Germline V CDR1 and CDR2: LNHDA, SQIVND (reference sequence). V lost 1 base and J 3 bases, leaving 8 bases between the germline ends. CDR3 length: 14 residues. The CDR3 bases are TGTGCCAGTAGTATAGTCCGGGGAACAGATACGCAGTATTTT. As protein: CASSIVRGTDTQYF.

This chain connects TRBV24-1 to TRBJ2-6; D is unresolved. V lost 7 bases and J 4 bases, leaving 13 bases between the germline ends. The CDR3 consists of 15 residues. Germline lookup yields CDR1 KGHDR and CDR2 SFDVKD. DNA for the CDR3: TGTGCCACCAGCGATGGGGTTACCGGGGCCAACGTCCTGACTTTC. Amino acids: CATSDGVTGANVLTF.

The chain uses TRBV5-1 and TRBJ1-2; 7 positions agree with TRBD1. This CDR3 is 14 amino acids long. Germline loops: CDR1 SGHRS, CDR2 YFSETQ. V gave up 4 bases and J gave up 8 bases; unmatched junction bases: 11. This chain's CDR3 is CASSQTSAQGGYTF. CDR3 DNA: TGCGCCAGCAGCCAGACCTCGGCACAGGGGGGCTACACCTTC.

In this sample, this clone turned up once. The CDR3 is CASRTTGGEQFF. The CDR3 DNA reads TGTGCCAGCAGAACTACAGGTGGTGAGCAGTTCTTC. The genes are TRBV6-4 and TRBJ2-1; possible D gene TRBD1, 5 bases. Germline V gene sequence: CDR1 MRHNA, CDR2 SNTAGT. Trimming took off 6 bases at V and 9 bases at J, with 12 bases between the two ends. The CDR3 has 12 amino acids.